What follows describes a single T cell receptor (beta chain). CDR1 and CDR2 (germline): SGHVS, FNYEAQ. This CDR3 is built from 13 residues. The V and J ends lost 0 bases and 4 bases respectively, with 7 bases between them. These data come from a study of blood T cell repertoires in COVID-19. Study at large: The United States, Italy and Spain were the sources of the acute and convalescent COVID-19 samples.

Seattle's enrolled individuals joined amid active infection and were then monitored longitudinally. Profiling relied on immunoSEQ multiplex PCR, and the TCRdb table lists in-frame clones only, not all of them. Counted here are some 220,000 clones, around 85% occurring once; the ten biggest clones make up about 2.4%. Material: peripheral blood. V gene TRBV7-6 combines with J gene TRBJ2-7; maybe TRBD1 (5 bases). This TCR was sampled from a woman between 65 and 79 years old with COVID-19, enrolled during active disease. The CDR3 DNA is TGTGCCAGCAGCTTAGCGCCAGGGTACGAGCAGTACTTC. The encoded protein is CASSLAPGYEQYF.